These T cell receptor beta chains were read from a single sample in a study of T cell responses to AZD1222 COVID-19 vaccine. Only in-frame clones appear in the TCRdb table, and some are missing; sequencing was by immunoSEQ multiplex PCR. The sample comprises around 30,000 clones, approximately 90% of which are singletons, and 45% rests with the top ten. Specimen: peripheral blood, collected on day 0 of AZD1222 vaccination. The receptors derive from an adult in good health. Each CDR3 is given with its conserved first and last residue. The D gene is left open where the match is weak. Where a row states a size, it is once, few, many or the class of an expanded clone; other rows omit it.

size: -
J: TRBJ1-5
D: -
V: TRBV6-5
CDR3: CASSRKGNEDQPQHF
DNA: TGTGCCAGCAGTAGAAAAGGGAATGAGGATCAGCCCCAGCATTTT

size: -
J: TRBJ1-6
D: -
V: TRBV3-1/TRBV3-2
CDR3: CASSHPGASPLHF
DNA: TGTGCCAGCAGCCACCCTGGGGCCTCACCCCTCCACTTT

size: -
J: TRBJ1-5
D: -
V: TRBV4-3
CDR3: CASSQDYPPGNQPQHF
DNA: TGCGCCAGCAGCCAAGATTACCCCCCCGGCAATCAGCCCCAGCATTTT

size: -
J: TRBJ2-2
D: TRBD1
V: TRBV6-6
CDR3: CASGQGQNTGELFF
DNA: TGTGCCAGCGGACAGGGACAGAACACCGGGGAGCTGTTTTTT

size: -
J: TRBJ2-5
D: -
V: TRBV5-4
CDR3: CASSKPSLGIGQETQYF
DNA: TGTGCCAGCAGCAAACCATCCCTCGGGATAGGTCAGGAGACCCAGTACTTC

size: -
J: TRBJ1-2
D: -
V: TRBV27
CDR3: CASRVMGSGYTF
DNA: TGTGCCAGCCGGGTGATGGGTTCTGGCTACACCTTC

size: -
J: TRBJ2-5
D: TRBD1
V: TRBV3-1/TRBV3-2
CDR3: CASSDPGQGQETQYF
DNA: TGTGCCAGCAGCGATCCGGGACAGGGGCAAGAGACCCAGTACTTC

size: few
J: TRBJ1-2
D: -
V: TRBV5-5
CDR3: CASSRPGGDHYGYTF
DNA: TGTGCCAGCAGCCGGCCGGGCGGGGACCACTATGGCTACACCTTC

size: once
J: TRBJ1-4
D: -
V: TRBV19
CDR3: CASSTGRSRGFF
DNA: TGTGCCAGTAGTACAGGACGCAGCCGGGGGTTTTTT

size: -
J: TRBJ1-5
D: -
V: TRBV24-1
CDR3: CATSEGSNQPQHF
DNA: TGTGCCACCAGTGAGGGCAGCAATCAGCCCCAGCATTTT

size: -
J: TRBJ1-5
D: TRBD1
V: TRBV19
CDR3: CASRGQESNQPQHF
DNA: TGTGCCAGTAGGGGACAGGAAAGCAATCAGCCCCAGCATTTT

size: few
J: TRBJ2-7
D: TRBD2
V: TRBV7-8
CDR3: CASSLERGPRYEQYF
DNA: TGTGCCAGCAGCTTAGAGCGGGGCCCCCGCTACGAGCAGTACTTC

size: -
J: TRBJ2-3
D: TRBD1
V: TRBV4-2
CDR3: CASSLLTGEEVDTQYF
DNA: TGTGCCAGCAGCCTACTGACAGGGGAGGAGGTAGATACGCAGTATTTT

size: -
J: TRBJ1-5
D: -
V: TRBV6-2/TRBV6-3
CDR3: CASSLRTAYSNQPQHF
DNA: TGTGCCAGCAGTCTCCGGACAGCGTATAGCAATCAGCCCCAGCATTTT

size: -
J: TRBJ1-6
D: TRBD1
V: TRBV4-1
CDR3: CAPPGQGKSGQIALHF
DNA: TGCGCCCCTCCGGGACAGGGGAAAAGCGGTCAAATTGCCCTCCACTTT

size: -
J: TRBJ1-2
D: TRBD1
V: TRBV29-1
CDR3: CSVGQGDGYTF
DNA: TGCAGCGTTGGGCAGGGGGATGGCTACACCTTC

size: -
J: TRBJ1-2
D: TRBD1
V: TRBV7-9
CDR3: CASSKPTGVYGYTF
DNA: TGTGCCAGCAGCAAGCCCACAGGGGTCTATGGCTACACCTTC